This paragraph covers one TCR beta chain sequence. Germline V CDR1 and CDR2: MNHNY, SVGAGI (reference sequence). V dropped 2 bases and J dropped 7 bases, with 11 bases sitting between them. The CDR3 consists of 13 residues. The data were obtained in a study of PD-1 and CTLA-4 blockade in melanoma. Libraries were prepared by immunoSEQ multiplex PCR; TCRdb keeps only in-frame clonotypes and omits some of them. The data show around 32,000 clones, roughly nine tenths seen once. The source of this sequence is a human donor with melanoma. The chain carries TRBV6-6 and TRBJ1-1; D ambiguous. Here the sequenced sample was CD8+ T cells from peripheral blood, taken before anti-PD-1 treatment. This CDR3 is CASSYRDLGEAFF. The CDR3 DNA reads TGTGCCAGCAGTTACAGGGATTTGGGTGAAGCTTTCTTT.